This TCR beta chain was obtained from a study of T cells after yellow fever vaccination. The germline V and J ends were trimmed by 0 bases and 2 bases, with 8 bases remaining between them. The germline CDR1 and CDR2 sequences are SGHRS and YFSETQ. The CDR3 length is 15 residues. The sample holds many counts of this clonotype. TCRdb passed the 5' RACE reads through MiXCR, listing each CDR3 protein once. The sample comprises 500,000 to 650,000 distinct CDR3 sequences, approximately 13% of which are singletons, and just under 15% rests with the top ten. The sample was PBMCs, taken on the day of the yellow fever booster vaccination. The rearrangement links TRBV5-1 to TRBJ2-2, with a tentative D call TRBD1 (6 bases). This clonotype originated in a man younger than 40 who received the YFV17D yellow fever vaccine. Here the CDR3 DNA reads TGCGCCAGCAGCTTGGCGACAGGAAACACCGGGGAGCTGTTTTTT. Amino acid sequence: CASSLATGNTGELFF.